The rows below give T cell receptor beta chains drawn from one sample of a study of blood T cells in healthy people across ages. TCRdb recomputed calls from the 5' RACE reads with MiXCR, one row per CDR3 protein. The sample records about 640,000 distinct CDR3 sequences, approximately 50% being singletons. Sequenced sample: blood. Receptors were obtained from a man between 60 and 75 years old in good health. CDR3s include the opening cysteine and the closing phenylalanine or tryptophan. A D gene is named only where the DNA matches it firmly. Clone size is stated in some rows and not others, as once, few, many or a class when expanded.

TRBV7-2	.	TRBJ2-3	TRBD1	CASSLVQGAGTQYF	TGTGCCAGCAGCTTAGTTCAGGGGGCCGGTACGCAGTATTTT
TRBV12-3/TRBV12-4	.	TRBJ1-4	TRBD1	CASSGDREREKLFF	TGTGCCAGCAGTGGGGACAGGGAGAGGGAAAAACTGTTTTTT
TRBV2	.	TRBJ2-5	TRBD2	CASKLAGGRQETQYF	TGTGCCAGCAAACTAGCGGGGGGACGACAAGAGACCCAGTACTTC
TRBV14	once	TRBJ1-2	.	CASSPVGEGPNYGYTF	TGTGCCAGCAGCCCAGTTGGTGAGGGCCCTAACTATGGCTACACCTTC
TRBV2	few	TRBJ2-1	TRBD2	CASLAGAGNNEQFF	TGTGCCAGTCTAGCGGGGGCCGGAAACAATGAGCAGTTCTTC
TRBV20-1	once	TRBJ2-7	TRBD1	CSAISRDRAYSYEQNF	TGCAGTGCTATAAGCCGGGACAGGGCTTACTCCTACGAGCAGAACTTC
TRBV10-3	.	TRBJ2-1	TRBD2	CAIERGTSGGRDEQFF	TGTGCCATCGAGCGAGGGACTAGCGGGGGCAGGGATGAGCAGTTCTTC
TRBV20-1	many	TRBJ2-3	TRBD2	CSATLGHIGGGTQYF	TGCAGTGCTACGCTAGGACACATCGGGGGGGGTACGCAGTATTTT
TRBV11-2	.	TRBJ1-6	.	CASSWGADSPLHF	TGTGCCAGCAGCTGGGGGGCGGATTCACCCCTCCACTTT
TRBV2	.	TRBJ2-5	.	CASSNRVGETQYF	TGTGCCAGCAGCAACAGGGTAGGGGAGACCCAGTACTTC
TRBV20-1	.	TRBJ1-2	TRBD1	CSARGRGLGGYTF	TGCAGTGCCCGGGGCAGGGGGCTGGGTGGCTACACCTTC
TRBV10-3	.	TRBJ1-6	.	CAISESNQGRNSPLHF	TGTGCCATCAGTGAGTCCAACCAGGGTAGGAATTCACCCCTCCACTTT
TRBV7-9	.	TRBJ2-3	.	CASSSRENTQYF	TGTGCCAGCAGCTCCAGGGAGAATACGCAGTATTTT
TRBV29-1	.	TRBJ1-4	.	CSVLGRSDEKLFF	TGCAGCGTACTGGGCAGATCCGATGAAAAACTGTTTTTT
TRBV18	few	TRBJ2-7	.	CASSPQFGNSGSYEQYF	TGTGCCAGCTCCCCTCAGTTTGGGAACAGCGGCTCTTACGAGCAGTACTTC
TRBV28	few	TRBJ2-6	.	CASSGESSGANVLTF	TGTGCCAGCAGTGGGGAGAGCTCTGGGGCCAACGTCCTGACTTTC
TRBV11-2	.	TRBJ1-4	TRBD1	CASSLRRQGATNEKLFF	TGTGCCAGCAGCTTACGAAGACAGGGGGCAACTAATGAAAAACTGTTTTTT
TRBV7-2	.	TRBJ2-5	TRBD2	CASSLGLLAGPQETQYF	TGTGCCAGCAGCTTAGGGTTACTAGCGGGGCCCCAAGAGACCCAGTACTTC
TRBV13	.	TRBJ2-7	TRBD1	CASNPGTGGEQYF	TGTGCCAGCAACCCCGGGACAGGGGGCGAGCAGTACTTC
TRBV15	few	TRBJ1-2	.	CATSSAGSRLLYGYTF	TGTGCCACCAGCAGTGCGGGGTCGAGATTACTCTATGGCTACACCTTC
TRBV9	.	TRBJ2-5	TRBD2	CASSVSVASGAQETQYF	TGTGCCAGCAGCGTTTCGGTGGCTAGCGGGGCTCAAGAGACCCAGTACTTC
TRBV6-2/TRBV6-3	once	TRBJ1-1	.	CASSYSEDTEAFF	TGTGCCAGCAGTTACTCGGAGGACACTGAAGCTTTCTTT
TRBV5-1	many	TRBJ2-5	TRBD2	CASSLGVLAGGLQETQYF	TGCGCCAGCAGCTTGGGGGTCCTAGCGGGGGGCCTCCAAGAGACCCAGTACTTC
TRBV10-2	.	TRBJ2-5	TRBD2	CASSTSGGSRETQYF	TGCGCCAGCAGTACTAGCGGGGGCTCAAGAGAGACCCAGTACTTC
TRBV7-9	.	TRBJ1-1	.	CASRRGVNTEAFF	TGTGCCAGCAGGAGGGGGGTGAACACTGAAGCTTTCTTT
TRBV7-2	few	TRBJ2-1	.	CASSLDWSGNEQFF	TGTGCCAGCAGCTTAGATTGGAGCGGTAATGAGCAGTTCTTC
TRBV20-1	.	TRBJ2-1	TRBD1	CSARVRGLGNEQFF	TGCAGTGCTCGGGTCAGGGGGCTGGGGAATGAGCAGTTCTTC
TRBV7-2	.	TRBJ2-1	.	CASSPSEALLNEQFF	TGTGCCAGCAGCCCGAGTGAGGCCCTCTTGAATGAGCAGTTCTTC
TRBV4-2	few	TRBJ2-1	TRBD2	CASSVELAGARRNEQFF	TGTGCCAGCAGCGTGGAGCTAGCGGGGGCCCGGAGGAATGAGCAGTTCTTC
TRBV20-1	.	TRBJ2-1	TRBD2	CSARDERGGLGEQFF	TGCAGTGCTAGAGATGAGCGGGGGGGCCTAGGTGAGCAGTTCTTC
TRBV4-1	few	TRBJ2-5	.	CASSQEHREGLGTQYF	TGCGCCAGCAGCCAAGAGCACAGGGAGGGCCTAGGGACCCAGTACTTC
TRBV7-9	few	TRBJ2-7	.	CASSIGGLYYEQYF	TGTGCCAGCAGCATCGGGGGACTGTACTACGAGCAGTACTTC
TRBV18	many	TRBJ2-5	.	CASSPRTQETQYF	TGTGCCAGCAGTCCCCGGACACAAGAGACCCAGTACTTC
TRBV7-6	once	TRBJ2-6	.	CASSLEDVRGANVLTF	TGTGCCAGCAGCTTAGAGGATGTTCGTGGGGCCAACGTCCTGACTTTC
TRBV7-9	.	TRBJ1-4	.	CASSLYVSAGEKLFF	TGTGCCAGCAGCTTATATGTGTCGGCTGGTGAAAAACTGTTTTTT
TRBV20-1	.	TRBJ1-6	TRBD1	CSARDGTGGDSPLHF	TGCAGTGCTAGAGATGGGACAGGGGGTGATTCACCCCTCCACTTT
TRBV6-5	few	TRBJ2-7	TRBD1	CASSPGGTGFLGEQYF	TGTGCCAGCAGCCCGGGTGGGACAGGGTTTCTGGGCGAGCAGTACTTC
TRBV20-1	.	TRBJ1-2	.	CSARDGRVNYGYTF	TGCAGTGCTAGAGACGGCAGGGTTAACTATGGCTACACCTTC
TRBV20-1	few	TRBJ2-4	.	CSARGEQEQYF	TGCAGTGCTAGGGGGGAACAGGAGCAGTACTTC
TRBV24-1	.	TRBJ2-3	.	CATSDLAATQYF	TGTGCCACCAGTGATTTGGCCGCTACGCAGTATTTT
TRBV11-2	.	TRBJ2-5	.	CASSLGLAIETQYF	TGTGCCAGCAGCCTGGGACTTGCCATTGAGACCCAGTACTTC
TRBV3-1	.	TRBJ2-5	.	CASSQSGLWGETQYF	TGTGCCAGCAGCCAAAGCGGACTTTGGGGAGAGACCCAGTACTTC
TRBV20-1	once	TRBJ2-5	TRBD2	CSASRPTSGGQETQYF	TGCAGTGCTAGTCGACCGACTAGCGGGGGCCAAGAGACCCAGTACTTC
TRBV12-3/TRBV12-4	once	TRBJ2-3	TRBD1	CASSPKRDRGLNTQYF	TGTGCCAGCAGCCCTAAAAGGGACAGGGGTTTGAATACGCAGTATTTT
TRBV6-4	.	TRBJ2-1	.	CASAGSRNNEQFF	TGTGCCAGCGCGGGTTCCCGGAACAATGAGCAGTTCTTC
TRBV9	.	TRBJ2-5	.	CASSAQGAKETQYF	TGTGCCAGCAGCGCCCAGGGTGCAAAGGAGACCCAGTACTTC
TRBV20-1	.	TRBJ2-7	TRBD2	CSAGKRTSGAGDEQYF	TGCAGTGCTGGAAAAAGGACTAGCGGGGCTGGGGACGAGCAGTACTTC
TRBV28	.	TRBJ2-3	TRBD2	CAKNPPWTSGAPEDTQYF	TGTGCCAAGAACCCACCCTGGACTAGCGGGGCCCCAGAGGATACGCAGTATTTT
TRBV20-1	.	TRBJ1-5	.	CSALVSSNQPQHF	TGCAGTGCTCTGGTCTCTAGCAATCAGCCCCAGCATTTT
TRBV5-1	.	TRBJ1-1	TRBD1	CASSLQTGNTGAFF	TGCGCCAGCAGCTTGCAGACAGGGAACACTGGAGCTTTCTTT
TRBV9	once	TRBJ1-2	TRBD1	CASSASLNRGRGYGYTF	TGTGCCAGCAGCGCTAGCCTAAACAGGGGGCGCGGCTATGGCTACACCTTC
TRBV12-3/TRBV12-4	few	TRBJ1-2	.	CASSLRESGYTF	TGTGCCAGCAGTTTGAGGGAATCCGGCTACACCTTC
TRBV6-6	.	TRBJ1-2	.	CASSYPGTTTYGYTF	TGTGCCAGCAGTTACCCGGGGACGACCACTTATGGCTACACCTTC
TRBV11-2	once	TRBJ2-3	TRBD2	CASSLALAGGLTDTQYF	TGTGCCAGCAGCTTAGCATTAGCGGGGGGGCTCACAGATACGCAGTATTTT
TRBV29-1	few	TRBJ2-3	.	CSVRAGLTDTQYF	TGCAGCGTTCGGGCAGGGCTCACAGATACGCAGTATTTT